This T cell receptor (beta chain) was captured in a study of T cells in Graves' hyperthyroidism and ophthalmopathy (dated by TCRdb to about 2019). With regard to the full study: Peripheral blood samples were taken at the time of initial diagnosis, prior to any treatment. To identify distinguishing TCR V-J signatures, a discovery cohort of 100 or so patients was used, comprising 43 with Graves' ophthalmopathy and some 60 with stable Graves' hyperthyroidism. An independent validation cohort of under 20 hyperthyroidism patients and about 16 patients who later progressed to ophthalmopathy tested prospective prediction of ophthalmopathy. For training and testing, the 95 to 100 patients in the discovery cohort were randomly divided in a 7:3 ratio. Thyroid tissue and blood T-cell repertoires from roughly six Graves' hyperthyroidism patients were also compared in the study. After sampling, hyperthyroidism patients received methimazole starting at 30 mg daily, and ophthalmopathy patients received high-dose intravenous methylprednisolone. According to the paper, TCR Vbeta CDR3 sequencing was carried out on 120 to 150 peripheral blood samples, which came from fewer than 50 ophthalmopathy, some 73 hyperthyroidism and about 17 progressor patients. The research as a whole found: Sample size was not statistically predetermined, and investigators were not blinded to group allocation. In validation, the model predicted progression to ophthalmopathy a median of roughly 6.1 months before onset, with around 70% sensitivity and nearly 75% specificity. Most expanded thyroid clonotypes (frequency above 0.001) were also found in blood, which suggests that blood repertoires may mirror thyroid immune responses. Ophthalmopathy was separated from stable hyperthyroidism by a 13 V-J signature model, with around 88% sensitivity and about 81% specificity obtained in cross-validation and 80%/75% obtained in testing.

The CDR3 numbers 14 residues from cysteine through phenylalanine. Just the 42-base CDR3 DNA is kept, in frame starting at base 1. The V end gives up 7 bases and the J end 1 base, leaving 5 bases in the junction not matched to a gene. Based on the germline V gene, the CDR1 and CDR2 sequences are MDHEN and SYDVKM. This clonotype has a count of ten or more. Its antigen remains unidentified. Base qualities are missing; no much larger clone stands one base away. Ophthalmopathy patients had moderately to severely active disease, with a Clinical Activity Score of 3 or more, a NOSPECS grade of 4 or more, and a disease duration of less than 3 months. Exclusion was applied to patients with uncontrolled infections, other autoimmune diseases, pregnancy or lactation. Diagnoses relied on clinical symptoms, serum thyroxine and TRAb, thyroid ultrasound and orbital computed tomography. PBMCs were isolated from 8 to 10 ml of fresh peripheral blood by Ficoll-Paque density gradient centrifugation. Total RNA was extracted using Trizol reagent, and RNA quality was assessed on an Agilent 2100 Bioanalyzer.

TCR beta CDR3 regions were amplified from RNA transcripts. A first-round RT-PCR of the TCR CDR3 used the HTBI primer set with the Qiagen OneStep RT-PCR kit. Libraries were constructed in a second round of multiplex PCR, after which size selection and purification were performed. Paired-end sequencing of the libraries was performed with 100 bp reads on an Illumina HiSeq2000. The study's processing was this. Raw data were processed with SOAPnuke, discarding reads with adapters, uncalled bases, mean Phred below 15, or no exact constant-primer or identifier match. High-quality paired reads were merged using COPE v1.2.5, and each unique nucleotide sequence was defined as a clonotype. MiTCR v1.1 was used to align clonotypes to the IMGT TRBV, TRBD and TRBJ reference segments. Analysis was restricted to V-J combinations with a frequency above 0.0001, which covered roughly 99% of repertoires. A TCS score was defined as the ratio of F50 (clonal expansion) to E x V (chaos), with BLOSUM62-based TCRdist applied between CDR3 peptides within each V-J. Welch's t-statistics and random forest reduced several hundred V-J features to 10 to 15, which were used in a naive Bayes classifier (R e1071). The Morisita-Horn index was used to measure how similar the thyroid and blood repertoires were. Using fastp at Q25 and MiXCR, TCRdb reprocessed the public reads and kept productive beta chains. Under each unique CDR3 protein, matching rows form one entry showing the most common genes and DNA. These V and J calls are TCRdb output, not the study's own analysis. Recorded for this sample are more than 500,000 distinct CDR3 sequences; 14% to 15% of them occurred a single time. Clones ranked in the top ten supply around 4.5% of the sample.

The receptor was derived from a woman in her 40s with Graves' ophthalmopathy. The specimen was blood. The chain is made from TRBV28 and TRBJ2-7; 9 of the junction bases match TRBD1. The CDR3 has the sequence CASTGTGKSYEQYF. The DNA sequence reads TGTGCCAGCACAGGGACAGGGAAGTCCTACGAGCAGTACTTC.